This passage covers 22 T cell receptor beta chains from one sample sequenced in a study of vaccination effects on CD4 cells after COVID-19. The antigens for these receptors are not known. TCRdb's table, derived via immunoSEQ multiplex PCR, lists solely in-frame clones and lacks some. The sample lists just under 75,000 clones, roughly 73% occurring once. It was after 10 days of culture that CD4+ T cells were isolated. The vaccine given was either BNT162b2 or mRNA-1273, in two doses. The specimen was CD4+ T cells from PBMCs cultured without peptide, collected after COVID-19 vaccination. The receptors come from a human donor who received a COVID-19 vaccine.

This chain joins TRBV24-1 and TRBJ2-2, with D possibly being TRBD2 (6 bases). The CDR3 length is 16 residues. V was shortened by 4 bases and J by 2 bases, with 13 bases between the two germline ends. CDR1 is KGHDR, CDR2 SFDVKD, per germline. CDR3 in amino acids: CATSDPGLRNTGELFF. The CDR3 region has the DNA TGTGCCACCAGTGACCCGGGACTTAGAAACACCGGGGAGCTGTTTTTT.

The chain combines TRBV15 with TRBJ1-1; D is unresolved. There are 14 residues in the CDR3. The V end lost 5 bases, the J end lost 3 bases, and 13 bases lay between the germline ends. CDR1 LNHNV and CDR2 YYDKDF come from the germline V gene (reference sequence). The CDR3 protein is CATSEGARYTEAFF. The DNA of the CDR3 is TGTGCCACCAGCGAGGGCGCGCGGTACACTGAAGCTTTCTTT.

This chain joins TRBV9 and TRBJ2-3, with 12 bases that match TRBD2. Germline V gene sequence: CDR1 SGDLS, CDR2 YYNGEE. The CDR3 consists of 15 residues. V lost 3 bases to trimming and J lost 4 bases; unmatched junction nucleotides: 3. The DNA for the CDR3 is TGTGCCAGCAGCGCTAGCGGGGGGGCGTCAGATACGCAGTATTTT. Translated: CASSASGGASDTQYF.

This clone came up a few times. The CDR3 protein is CASRRDSTDTQYF. CDR3 coding DNA: TGTGCCAGCAGGCGGGACAGCACAGATACGCAGTATTTT. The chain combines TRBV6-5 with TRBJ2-3; tentatively, D is TRBD2 (6 bases). This CDR3 is built from 13 residues. V was cut by 6 bases and J by 0 bases, with 7 bases left in between. CDR1 is MNHEY and CDR2 is SVGAGI in the germline V gene.

This clone was seen just once. The chain employs TRBV7-2 and TRBJ1-5; no definite D call. The V end lost 2 bases, the J end lost 5 bases, and 16 bases lay between the germline ends. The germline V gene encodes CDR1 SGHTA and CDR2 FQGNSA. The CDR3 length is 16 residues. CDR3 sequence reads: CASSLKASGSYQPQHF. CDR3 nucleotides: TGTGCCAGCAGCTTAAAGGCATCCGGTTCTTATCAGCCCCAGCATTTT.

The chain links TRBV4-1 to TRBJ1-2; D call uncertain. V dropped 0 bases and J dropped 4 bases, with 12 bases sitting between them. This CDR3 region has 15 residues. Germline V gives CDR1 MGHRA, CDR2 YSYEKL. In DNA, the CDR3 is TGCGCCAGCAGCCAAGATCAGTGGCTGACCTATGGCTACACCTTC. Protein: CASSQDQWLTYGYTF.

The gene calls are TRBV18 and TRBJ2-7; D unresolved. Trimming stripped 0 bases from V and 2 bases from J, with 8 bases between. There are 14 residues in the CDR3. The germline V gene encodes CDR1 KGHSH and CDR2 LQKENI. This CDR3 is CASSPPGRPYEQYV. In nucleotides, the CDR3 is TGTGCCAGCTCACCACCGGGTAGGCCCTACGAGCAGTACGTC.

Written as DNA, the CDR3 is TGTGCCATCAGTGAATCCCGACAAGGCGAGCAGTACGTC. Translating gives CAISESRQGEQYV. The genes are TRBV10-3 and TRBJ2-7; no definite D call. Trimming took 3 bases from V and 6 from J, leaving 12 bases between them. CDR1 is ENHRY and CDR2 is SYGVKD in the germline V gene. CDR3 size: 13 residues.

This clone has only a few counts. The gene calls are TRBV4-2 and TRBJ1-2, with no clear D. V was clipped by 6 bases and J by 8 bases, with 13 bases between them. The CDR3 contains 12 residues. CDR1 and CDR2 (germline): LGHNA, YNFKEQ. CDR3 loop: CASRPAGGGYTF. Written as DNA, the CDR3 is TGTGCCAGCAGGCCGGCAGGAGGCGGCTACACCTTC.

This chain joins TRBV6-6 and TRBJ1-2; tentatively, D is TRBD1 (5 bases). CDR1 is MNHNY and CDR2 is SVGAGI in the germline V gene (reference sequence). Trimming shortened V by 7 bases and J by 0 bases, and 12 bases separated the two germline ends. The CDR3 has 14 residues. The CDR3 sequence: CASTVQGTNYGYTF. In DNA, the CDR3 is TGTGCCAGCACAGTGCAGGGCACTAACTATGGCTACACCTTC.

The chain carries TRBV6-1 and TRBJ2-7; D is ambiguous. The CDR3 runs to 12 residues. In germline, CDR1 is MNHNS, CDR2 SASEGT. The germline V and J ends were trimmed by 1 base and 4 bases, with 5 bases remaining between them. Here the CDR3 reads CASSEGPYEQYV. CDR3 DNA sequence: TGTGCCAGCAGTGAAGGGCCTTACGAGCAGTACGTC.

The chain employs TRBV24-1 and TRBJ2-2; 9 nucleotides agree with TRBD1. This CDR3 contains 16 residues. Per germline, CDR1 KGHDR and CDR2 SFDVKD. V shed 4 bases and J 6 bases; nucleotides not matched to a gene: 8. The CDR3 region is CATSDPGQGLPGELFF. In DNA form, the CDR3 reads TGTGCCACCAGTGACCCGGGACAGGGTTTGCCCGGGGAGCTGTTTTTT.

The table lists this clone with a count of one. The chain employs TRBV6-2 or TRBV6-3 and TRBJ2-7; 8 bases align to TRBD1. Germline V CDR1 and CDR2: MNHEY, SVGEGT. CDR3 length equals 15 residues. The trim removed 6 bases at V and 4 bases at J, leaving 11 bases unmatched. The CDR3 coding sequence is TGTGCCAGCAGCTCCGCCGGGACAGGAGGTTACGAGCAGTACGTC. Its protein is CASSSAGTGGYEQYV.

In its sample, this clone was seen a few times. The rearrangement joins TRBV2 to TRBJ1-5, with D perhaps TRBD1 (5 bases). Germline V gives CDR1 SNHLY, CDR2 FYNNEI. Trimming removed 6 bases at V and 7 bases at J, with 13 bases between. The CDR3 has 13 amino acids. The CDR3 is CASRGDGGQPQHF. The CDR3 DNA is TGTGCCAGCAGGGGGGATGGGGGGCAGCCCCAGCATTTT.

The chain has TRBV5-1 and TRBJ1-6; D possibly corresponds to TRBD1 (6 bases). The V end was cut by 0 bases, the J end by 6 bases, with 13 bases between. From germline, CDR1 is SGHRS and CDR2 YFSETQ. The CDR3 length is 16 residues. CDR3 sequence (DNA): TGCGCCAGCAGCTTGGCCTTAAGGGGGAGTAATTCACCCCTCCACTTT. It translates to CASSLALRGSNSPLHF.

J is TRBJ2-3 and V is TRBV18; 11 bases match TRBD2. CDR3 length equals 16 residues. J was trimmed by 4 bases and V by 1 base; bases with no gene match: 4. Germline assignment: CDR1 KGHSH and CDR2 LQKENI. CDR3 sequence reads: CASSPLLAGESDTQYF. In DNA form, the CDR3 reads TGTGCCAGCTCACCACTACTAGCGGGGGAATCAGATACGCAGTATTTT.

The genes are TRBV7-2 and TRBJ2-3; D remains ambiguous. The CDR3 is 13 amino acids. The V end was cut by 5 bases, the J end by 4 bases, with 10 bases between. Germline loops: CDR1 SGHTA, CDR2 FQGNSA. CDR3: CASSTARADTQYF. The CDR3 DNA sequence: TGTGCCAGCAGCACCGCTAGGGCAGATACGCAGTATTTT.

The genes are TRBV24-1 and TRBJ2-5; D unclear. The germline V gene encodes CDR1 KGHDR and CDR2 SFDVKD. The V gene lost 2 bases and the J gene lost 2 bases, with 11 bases spanning the gap. The CDR3 is 15 amino acids. The CDR3 DNA reads as TGTGCCACCAGTGATTCGACCGGACCACAAGAGACCCAGTACTTC. It translates to CATSDSTGPQETQYF.

J is TRBJ2-7 and V is TRBV23-1; a weak D match, TRBD1 (5 bases). TRBV23-1 qualifies as an ORF whose function is uncertain. Deletions cut 4 bases from V and 3 bases from J, with 13 bases between. The CDR3 runs 14 residues. The CDR3 DNA reads as TGCGCCAGCAGTCGAACATGGGGCTACTACGAGCAGTACGTC. It yields the protein CASSRTWGYYEQYV.

The V and J genes are TRBV2 and TRBJ1-5; no firm D call. There are 13 residues in the CDR3. With 5 bases removed from V and 3 bases from J, the gap between germline ends came to 8 bases. CDR1 SNHLY and CDR2 FYNNEI come from the germline V gene. CDR3: CASSSGDNQPQHF. The CDR3 coding sequence is TGTGCCAGCAGTTCCGGGGACAATCAGCCCCAGCATTTT.

This clone was recorded once. The chain joins TRBV2 to TRBJ2-3; 12 bases map to TRBD1. The trim removed 8 bases at V and 6 bases at J, leaving 6 bases unmatched. From germline, CDR1 is SNHLY and CDR2 FYNNEI. The CDR3 totals 14 residues. The CDR3: CASLRDRGLDTQYF. The CDR3 nucleotides read TGTGCCAGCCTCCGGGACAGGGGGCTGGATACGCAGTATTTT.

The V and J genes are TRBV7-2 and TRBJ2-3; possibly TRBD2 for D (5 bases). Trimming shortened V by 5 bases and J by 4 bases, and 16 bases separated the two germline ends. CDR1 SGHTA and CDR2 FQGNSA come from the germline V gene. The CDR3 spans 15 residues. CDR3 bases: TGTGCCAGCAGCCTTGTGAGGGTTGGAGCAGATACGCAGTATTTT. Its translation: CASSLVRVGADTQYF.